This is a list of T cell receptor beta chains from one sample in a study of blood T cell repertoires in COVID-19. Only in-frame clones appear in the TCRdb table, and some are missing; sequencing was by immunoSEQ multiplex PCR. The data show some 120,000 clones, 75% to 90% seen once. The sample taken for sequencing was peripheral blood. These receptors originate from a man younger than 40 with acute or convalescent COVID-19. Both conserved end residues are part of each CDR3. D genes are given only for firm matches. Clone size is not always given. Where it is, it says once, few, many or a class for expanded clones.

clone size: few
V gene: TRBV15
J gene: TRBJ2-5
D gene: .
CDR3 DNA: TGTGCCACCAGCGTCCCTATGGGGGGAACCCAAGAGACCCAGTACTTC
CDR3 protein: CATSVPMGGTQETQYF

clone size: .
V gene: TRBV7-2
J gene: TRBJ1-1
D gene: TRBD1
CDR3 DNA: TGTGCCAGCAGGAGGGACAGGCTTTTGAACACTGAAGCTTTCTTT
CDR3 protein: CASRRDRLLNTEAFF

clone size: .
V gene: TRBV30
J gene: TRBJ1-1
D gene: TRBD1
CDR3 DNA: TGTGCCTGGAGTATCCGGGACAGGCTAAACACTGAAGCTTTCTTT
CDR3 protein: CAWSIRDRLNTEAFF

clone size: .
V gene: TRBV10-3
J gene: TRBJ2-3
D gene: TRBD2
CDR3 DNA: TGTGCCATCGGGGCTAGCGGAGGTCCCACAGATACGCAGTATTTT
CDR3 protein: CAIGASGGPTDTQYF

clone size: few
V gene: TRBV4-1
J gene: TRBJ1-1
D gene: .
CDR3 DNA: TGCGCCAGCAGCCAAGAAGTGACAGCCTTGAACACTGAAGCTTTCTTT
CDR3 protein: CASSQEVTALNTEAFF

clone size: .
V gene: TRBV19
J gene: TRBJ2-1
D gene: .
CDR3 DNA: TGTGCCAGTAGTATAGGAACCCGCGGGCCAAATGAGCAGTTCTTC
CDR3 protein: CASSIGTRGPNEQFF

clone size: .
V gene: TRBV13
J gene: TRBJ2-2
D gene: TRBD1
CDR3 DNA: TGTGCCAGCAGCTTGCATCCGGACAGGGGTGGCACCGGGGAGCTGTTTTTT
CDR3 protein: CASSLHPDRGGTGELFF

clone size: .
V gene: TRBV20-1
J gene: TRBJ2-7
D gene: .
CDR3 DNA: TGCAGTGCGGAGGAGGGGAACGAGCAGTACTTC
CDR3 protein: CSAEEGNEQYF

clone size: once
V gene: TRBV2
J gene: TRBJ2-1
D gene: .
CDR3 DNA: TGTGCCAGCAAAGTCGGGGGAGCGGGTCCCTACAATGAGCAGTTCTTC
CDR3 protein: CASKVGGAGPYNEQFF

clone size: .
V gene: TRBV4-2
J gene: TRBJ2-6
D gene: .
CDR3 DNA: TGTGCCAGCACAAGATGGACAGATACGTCTGGGGCCAACGTCCTGACTTTC
CDR3 protein: CASTRWTDTSGANVLTF

clone size: .
V gene: TRBV6-5
J gene: TRBJ1-2
D gene: .
CDR3 DNA: TGTGCCAGCAGGCCGGACACTCACTATGGCTACACCTTC
CDR3 protein: CASRPDTHYGYTF

clone size: .
V gene: TRBV6-6
J gene: TRBJ2-5
D gene: .
CDR3 DNA: TGTGCCAGCAGTTACGGAGAGGGTCGAGAGACCCAGTACTTC
CDR3 protein: CASSYGEGRETQYF

clone size: .
V gene: TRBV5-4
J gene: TRBJ1-2
D gene: .
CDR3 DNA: TGTGCCAGCAGCCCGCCCACGGGGGAGAAGTATGGCTACACCTTC
CDR3 protein: CASSPPTGEKYGYTF

clone size: few
V gene: TRBV5-1
J gene: TRBJ1-5
D gene: .
CDR3 DNA: TGCGCCAGCAGCTTGGACCCCATAACAGGCCCGAATCAGCCCCAGCATTTT
CDR3 protein: CASSLDPITGPNQPQHF

clone size: .
V gene: TRBV4-1
J gene: TRBJ2-7
D gene: .
CDR3 DNA: TGCGCCAGCAGCCAAGAGCCCGGGTACACCTACGAGCAGTACTTC
CDR3 protein: CASSQEPGYTYEQYF

clone size: .
V gene: TRBV29-1
J gene: TRBJ2-1
D gene: .
CDR3 DNA: TGCAGCGTCTCCGACAGGCACAATGAGCAGTTCTTC
CDR3 protein: CSVSDRHNEQFF

clone size: .
V gene: TRBV6-2/TRBV6-3
J gene: TRBJ2-3
D gene: TRBD2
CDR3 DNA: TGTGCCAGCAGTTACGTGTCAGGCGGGGGATATAGCACAGATACGCAGTATTTT
CDR3 protein: CASSYVSGGGYSTDTQYF

clone size: .
V gene: TRBV11-2
J gene: TRBJ2-7
D gene: TRBD2
CDR3 DNA: TGTGCCAGCAGCACCCGACTAGCGGGGGAGCAGTACTTC
CDR3 protein: CASSTRLAGEQYF

clone size: .
V gene: TRBV27
J gene: TRBJ2-5
D gene: .
CDR3 DNA: TGTGCCAGCAGTTTAATTGGCAGTGGCGAGACCCAGTACTTC
CDR3 protein: CASSLIGSGETQYF

clone size: .
V gene: TRBV9
J gene: TRBJ1-1
D gene: TRBD1
CDR3 DNA: TGTGCCAGCAGCGTAGCAGGGGGGATAAACACTGAAGCTTTCTTT
CDR3 protein: CASSVAGGINTEAFF

clone size: .
V gene: TRBV4-1
J gene: TRBJ2-5
D gene: .
CDR3 DNA: TGCGCCAGCAGCCAAGATACGGGAAAAGGGGAGACCCAGTACTTC
CDR3 protein: CASSQDTGKGETQYF

clone size: .
V gene: TRBV10-3
J gene: TRBJ2-1
D gene: .
CDR3 DNA: TGTGCCATCAGTGAGTCGGTGGCAGGTACTTACAATGAGCAGTTCTTC
CDR3 protein: CAISESVAGTYNEQFF

clone size: .
V gene: TRBV15
J gene: TRBJ2-3
D gene: TRBD1
CDR3 DNA: TGTGCCACCAGCAGAAACCCGGGACAGGCAGGAGATACGCAGTATTTT
CDR3 protein: CATSRNPGQAGDTQYF

clone size: .
V gene: TRBV7-3
J gene: TRBJ2-7
D gene: .
CDR3 DNA: TGTGCCAGCAGCTTAAACCCCCAGGGCGAGCAGTACTTC
CDR3 protein: CASSLNPQGEQYF

clone size: .
V gene: TRBV21-1
J gene: TRBJ2-1
D gene: .
CDR3 DNA: TGTGCCAGCAGCCCCCCCGGGTGCCTAGCGGGGGTTCATACCTACAATGAGCAGTTCTTC
CDR3 protein: CASSPPGCLAGVHTYNEQFF

clone size: .
V gene: TRBV9
J gene: TRBJ1-3
D gene: .
CDR3 DNA: TGTGCCAGCAGCCCCGAGACAGGTCTTGGAAACACCATATATTTT
CDR3 protein: CASSPETGLGNTIYF

clone size: .
V gene: TRBV29-1
J gene: TRBJ1-1
D gene: .
CDR3 DNA: TGCAGCGTTTGTGCCGGTTCTCCTGAAGCTTTCTTT
CDR3 protein: CSVCAGSPEAFF

clone size: .
V gene: TRBV7-6
J gene: TRBJ2-1
D gene: .
CDR3 DNA: TGTGCCAGCAGCTTAGCTCCTTGGGGGCCGACCTACAATGAGCAGTTCTTC
CDR3 protein: CASSLAPWGPTYNEQFF

clone size: .
V gene: TRBV19
J gene: TRBJ2-2
D gene: .
CDR3 DNA: TGTGCCAGTAAAAACCCCATGAGGGACACCGGGGAGCTGTTTTTT
CDR3 protein: CASKNPMRDTGELFF

clone size: .
V gene: TRBV20-1
J gene: TRBJ2-4
D gene: TRBD2
CDR3 DNA: TGCAGTGCTAGTCGGACTAGCGGGGGCGGGGAAAACATTCAGTACTTC
CDR3 protein: CSASRTSGGGENIQYF

clone size: medium-sized
V gene: TRBV28
J gene: TRBJ1-1
D gene: TRBD1
CDR3 DNA: TGTGCCAGCAGTTCTCGGACAGGGAACACTGAAGCTTTCTTT
CDR3 protein: CASSSRTGNTEAFF

clone size: .
V gene: TRBV7-2
J gene: TRBJ2-3
D gene: TRBD2
CDR3 DNA: TGTGCCAGCAACTCCCTCGGACTAGCTAGCACAGATACGCAGTATTTT
CDR3 protein: CASNSLGLASTDTQYF

clone size: .
V gene: TRBV10-2
J gene: TRBJ1-1
D gene: TRBD1
CDR3 DNA: TGCGCCAGCAGTCTACAGGGGGCTGAAGCTTTCTTT
CDR3 protein: CASSLQGAEAFF

clone size: .
V gene: TRBV4-1
J gene: TRBJ1-1
D gene: .
CDR3 DNA: TGCGCCAGCAGCCCCGCCAGGGGAAAGACTGAAGCTTTCTTT
CDR3 protein: CASSPARGKTEAFF

clone size: .
V gene: TRBV5-4
J gene: TRBJ1-2
D gene: TRBD1
CDR3 DNA: TGTGCCAGCGGGGGCGGGACAGGGGAGTCCTATGGCTACACCTTC
CDR3 protein: CASGGGTGESYGYTF

clone size: .
V gene: TRBV6-1
J gene: TRBJ1-6
D gene: TRBD1
CDR3 DNA: TGTGCCAGCAGTGAAGGACAGGGAGAATCACCCCTCCACTTT
CDR3 protein: CASSEGQGESPLHF

clone size: few
V gene: TRBV6-4
J gene: TRBJ2-5
D gene: .
CDR3 DNA: TGTGCCAGCAGCCTACCACGAGAGACCCAGTACTTC
CDR3 protein: CASSLPRETQYF

clone size: once
V gene: TRBV7-6
J gene: TRBJ1-3
D gene: .
CDR3 DNA: TGTGCCAGCAGCCTAACGATCAGGGGTTCTGGAAACACCATATATTTT
CDR3 protein: CASSLTIRGSGNTIYF

clone size: .
V gene: TRBV29-1
J gene: TRBJ1-2
D gene: .
CDR3 DNA: TGCAGCGTTGACCCGAGAACCGGGACAACCGCGAATTATGGCTACACCTTC
CDR3 protein: CSVDPRTGTTANYGYTF

clone size: few
V gene: TRBV12-3/TRBV12-4
J gene: TRBJ1-2
D gene: .
CDR3 DNA: TGTGCCAGCAGTTTATCAAACTATGGCTACACCTTC
CDR3 protein: CASSLSNYGYTF

clone size: .
V gene: TRBV13
J gene: TRBJ1-1
D gene: TRBD1
CDR3 DNA: TGTGCCAGCAGCTTAGGCCATTTCGTAGGGGGCGCGACTGAAGCTTTCTTT
CDR3 protein: CASSLGHFVGGATEAFF

clone size: .
V gene: TRBV6-2/TRBV6-3
J gene: TRBJ2-1
D gene: TRBD2
CDR3 DNA: TGTGCCAGCAGCCCCCGGGGTAGCGGGGGGAGATATGAGCAGTTCTTC
CDR3 protein: CASSPRGSGGRYEQFF

clone size: .
V gene: TRBV29-1
J gene: TRBJ1-4
D gene: .
CDR3 DNA: TGCAGCGTTGAACCGGGGGGGGCTGGTGAAAAACTGTTTTTT
CDR3 protein: CSVEPGGAGEKLFF

clone size: once
V gene: TRBV7-9
J gene: TRBJ2-5
D gene: .
CDR3 DNA: TGTGCCAGCAGCTATAGCCGGGAACAAGAGACCCAGTACTTC
CDR3 protein: CASSYSREQETQYF

clone size: .
V gene: TRBV5-4
J gene: TRBJ2-7
D gene: TRBD1
CDR3 DNA: TGTGCCAGCAGCCCTAGGGACAGGGGAGGTTACGAGCAGTACTTC
CDR3 protein: CASSPRDRGGYEQYF

clone size: .
V gene: TRBV6-6
J gene: TRBJ1-4
D gene: TRBD1
CDR3 DNA: TGTGCCAGCAGTTACGTGAGGGGGCGGTCTGAAAAACTGTTTTTT
CDR3 protein: CASSYVRGRSEKLFF

clone size: .
V gene: TRBV5-1
J gene: TRBJ1-5
D gene: .
CDR3 DNA: TGCGCCAGCCGGGCGGGGGCGGACAATCAGCCCCAGCATTTT
CDR3 protein: CASRAGADNQPQHF

clone size: .
V gene: TRBV19
J gene: TRBJ2-3
D gene: .
CDR3 DNA: TGTGCCAGTAGTATAGTCTGGGACTCCCGCAACACAGATACGCAGTATTTT
CDR3 protein: CASSIVWDSRNTDTQYF

clone size: .
V gene: TRBV7-2
J gene: TRBJ2-3
D gene: .
CDR3 DNA: TGTGCCAGCAGCTTAGACCGTGCGGGTCTGAGCGGTGGAGATACGCAGTATTTT
CDR3 protein: CASSLDRAGLSGGDTQYF

clone size: .
V gene: TRBV30
J gene: TRBJ1-6
D gene: .
CDR3 DNA: TGTGCCTGGAGTGACAACTATAATTCACCCCTCCACTTT
CDR3 protein: CAWSDNYNSPLHF

clone size: .
V gene: TRBV14
J gene: TRBJ2-7
D gene: .
CDR3 DNA: TGTGCCAGCAGCCGCGCCTTTCCCCTCTCCTACGAGCAGTACTTC
CDR3 protein: CASSRAFPLSYEQYF

clone size: .
V gene: TRBV7-7
J gene: TRBJ2-5
D gene: TRBD2
CDR3 DNA: TGTGCTAGCGCCCCCGGACTAGCGGGAATAGCCCAGTACTTC
CDR3 protein: CASAPGLAGIAQYF

clone size: .
V gene: TRBV7-3
J gene: TRBJ2-5
D gene: TRBD2
CDR3 DNA: TGTGCCAGCAGCTTTGGGCGGGGGGAGACCCAGTACTTC
CDR3 protein: CASSFGRGETQYF